This T cell receptor beta chain appears in the sequencing data of a study of control samples from healthy donors and cancer patients. The germline gives CDR1 SQVTM, CDR2 ANQGSEA. Trimming pared 4 bases from V and 5 bases from J, leaving 12 bases between. The CDR3 is 13 amino acids. Assay used: immunoSEQ multiplex PCR; TCRdb lists only in-frame clones, some missing. This sample yields about 150,000 clones, of which over 90% are seen a single time; 2% to 2.5% belongs to the top ten. The receptor was derived from a man between 45 and 60 years old in good health. The sample comprised blood. The V and J genes are TRBV29-1 and TRBJ2-4; maybe TRBD2 (7 bases). CDR3 nucleotide sequence: TGCAGCGTTGTCGGGGGGCGTGAAAACATTCAGTACTTC. Protein: CSVVGGRENIQYF.